This note documents a single T cell receptor beta chain sequence. The antigen is unknown. These data are taken from a study of T cells in localized non-small cell lung cancer. Study conclusions and caveats: Adjacent uninvolved lung had the highest clonality, suggesting focused antigen responses. Detection in adjacent lung was observed for a median around 50 of the top 100 tumor clones. Only one tumor region went through sequencing, so heterogeneity may still be there.

Per germline, CDR1 SGHNT and CDR2 YENEEA. The CDR3 is made up of 15 amino acids. V lost 1 base, J lost 1 base, and 11 bases lay in between. TCRdb's table, derived via immunoSEQ multiplex PCR, lists solely in-frame clones and lacks some. The sample holds around 3,000 clones, 35% to 45% seen once. Sample: lung tumor tissue, taken before any cancer treatment. This chain uses TRBV11-3 with TRBJ2-7; D perhaps matches TRBD2 (5 bases). This receptor was obtained from a male donor aged 60 or over with stage I squamous cell lung carcinoma. CDR3 in amino acids: CASSLGVGKSYEQYF. CDR3 nucleotide sequence: TGTGCCAGCAGCTTAGGAGTCGGGAAATCCTACGAGCAGTACTTC.